This T cell receptor (beta chain) was sequenced in a study of control samples from healthy donors and cancer patients. The repertoire was sequenced with immunoSEQ multiplex PCR; TCRdb's copy has only in-frame clones and lacks some. The repertoire has around 94,000 clones, roughly 94% of them found once; the top ten carry roughly 2.5%. This CDR3 comprises 14 residues. Trimming took off 1 base at V and 0 bases at J, with 8 bases between the two ends. The germline V gene encodes CDR1 SGHRS and CDR2 YFSETQ. The chain carries TRBV5-1 and TRBJ2-7; D perhaps matches TRBD2 (5 bases). Sequenced: blood. This TCR was sampled from a woman in her late teens or twenties in good health. The CDR3 bases are TGCGCCAGCAGCTTGACGGGGAGCTCCTACGAGCAGTACTTC. Protein product: CASSLTGSSYEQYF.